This T cell receptor (beta chain) is from a study of CD8+ T cells in alopecia areata. Germline CDR1 and CDR2: SGDLS and YYNGEE. Unmatched junction bases numbered 8, after V lost 1 base and J lost 5 bases. The CDR3 length is 15 residues. Indicated treatment: oral pan-JAK inhibitor, 5-10 mg twice daily. TCR sequencing used cDNA made by reverse transcription of extracted RNA. The method was immunoSEQ multiplex PCR; TCRdb's version includes in-frame clones alone and lacks a portion of them. The data show about 140,000 clones, roughly four fifths seen once. This chain links TRBV9 with TRBJ2-7, with 8 bases identical to TRBD1. The source material was CD8+ T cells sorted from blood, sampled at week 4, from a patient treated with tofacitinib. The sequence was obtained from a human donor with alopecia areata. CDR3 sequence reads: CASSVSGQGADEQYF. The DNA for the CDR3 is TGTGCCAGCAGCGTAAGTGGGCAGGGGGCGGACGAGCAGTACTTC.